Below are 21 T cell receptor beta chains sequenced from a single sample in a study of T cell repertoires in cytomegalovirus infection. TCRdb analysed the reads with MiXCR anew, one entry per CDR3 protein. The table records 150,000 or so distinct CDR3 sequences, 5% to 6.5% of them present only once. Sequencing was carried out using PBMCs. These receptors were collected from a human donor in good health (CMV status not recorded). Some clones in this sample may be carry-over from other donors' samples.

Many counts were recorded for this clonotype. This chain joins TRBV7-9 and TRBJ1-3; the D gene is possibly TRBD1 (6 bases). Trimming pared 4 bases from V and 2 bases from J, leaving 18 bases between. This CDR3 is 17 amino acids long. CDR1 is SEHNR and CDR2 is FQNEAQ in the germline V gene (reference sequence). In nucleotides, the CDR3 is TGTGCCAGCAGCTCGGGACACACCCAGTTTACTGGAAACACCATATATTTT. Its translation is CASSSGHTQFTGNTIYF. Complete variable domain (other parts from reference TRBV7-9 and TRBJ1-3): DTGVSQNPRHKITKRGQNVTFRCDPISEHNRLYWYRQTLGQGPEFLTYFQNEAQLEKSRLLSDRFSAERPKGSFSTLEIQRTEQGDSAMYLCASSSGHTQFTGNTIYFGEGSWLTVV.

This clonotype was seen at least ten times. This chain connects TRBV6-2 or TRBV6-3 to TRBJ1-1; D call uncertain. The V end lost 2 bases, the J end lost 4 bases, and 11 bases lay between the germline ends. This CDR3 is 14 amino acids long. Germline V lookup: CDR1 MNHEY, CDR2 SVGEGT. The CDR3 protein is CASSYGPAGTEAFF. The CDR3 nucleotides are TGTGCCAGCAGTTACGGTCCGGCTGGCACTGAAGCTTTCTTT.

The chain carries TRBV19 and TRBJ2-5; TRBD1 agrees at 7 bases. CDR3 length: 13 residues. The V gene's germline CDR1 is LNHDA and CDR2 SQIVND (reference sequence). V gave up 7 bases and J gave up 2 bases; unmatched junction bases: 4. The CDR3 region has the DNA TGTGCCAGTACCCGGACAGGTCAAGAGACCCAGTACTTC. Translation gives CASTRTGQETQYF. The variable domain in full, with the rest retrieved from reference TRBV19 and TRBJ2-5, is DGGITQSPKYLFRKEGQNVTLSCEQNLNHDAMYWYRQDPGQGLRLIYYSQIVNDFQKGDIAEGYSVSREKKESFPLTVTSAQKNPTAFYLCASTRTGQETQYFGPGTRLLVL.

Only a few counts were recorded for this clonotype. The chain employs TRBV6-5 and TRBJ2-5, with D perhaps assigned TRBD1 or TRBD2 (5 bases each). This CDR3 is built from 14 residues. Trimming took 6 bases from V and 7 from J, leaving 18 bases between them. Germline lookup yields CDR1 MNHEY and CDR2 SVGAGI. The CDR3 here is CASSSRGETGTQYF. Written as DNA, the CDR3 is TGTGCCAGCAGCTCCCGAGGGGAAACAGGGACCCAGTACTTC.

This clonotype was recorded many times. The CDR3 DNA sequence: TGTGCCAGCTCAAACGGGCAGCAAGAGACCCAGTACTTC. Protein: CASSNGQQETQYF. This chain links TRBV18 with TRBJ2-5, with D unclear. The CDR3 runs 13 residues. Trimming cost V 5 bases and J 2 bases, with 9 bases left between them. Germline CDR1 KGHSH, CDR2 LQKENI.

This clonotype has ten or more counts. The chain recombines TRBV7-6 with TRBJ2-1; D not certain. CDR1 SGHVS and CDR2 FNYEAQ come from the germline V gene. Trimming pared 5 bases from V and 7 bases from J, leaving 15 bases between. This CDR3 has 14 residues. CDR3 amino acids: CASSASPVGNEQFF. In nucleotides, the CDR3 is TGTGCCAGCAGCGCCAGCCCAGTGGGGAATGAGCAGTTCTTC. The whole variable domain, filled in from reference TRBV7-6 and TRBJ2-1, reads GAGVSQSPRYKVTKRGQDVALRCDPISGHVSLYWYRQALGQGPEFLTYFNYEAQQDKSGLPNDRFSAERPEGSISTLTIQRTEQRDSAMYRCASSASPVGNEQFFGPGTRLTVL.

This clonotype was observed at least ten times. This CDR3 is CASSLLGSSYEQYF. In DNA form, the CDR3 reads TGTGCCAGCAGCTTACTAGGGAGCTCCTACGAGCAGTACTTC. This sequence joins TRBV7-8 and TRBJ2-7; possible D gene TRBD2, 5 bases. Germline-derived CDR1 and CDR2 are SGHVS and FQNEAQ. V was shortened by 2 bases and J by 0 bases, with 8 bases between the two germline ends. This CDR3 contains 14 residues.

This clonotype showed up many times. CDR3: CASSRPGDVAKNIQYF. In nucleotides, the CDR3 is TGTGCCAGCAGCCGACCGGGGGATGTAGCCAAAAACATTCAGTACTTC. V is TRBV7-2 and J is TRBJ2-4, with a weak D call TRBD2 (6 bases). This CDR3 comprises 16 residues. Trimming shortened V by 5 bases and J by 0 bases, and 14 bases separated the two germline ends. Germline lookup yields CDR1 SGHTA and CDR2 FQGNSA.

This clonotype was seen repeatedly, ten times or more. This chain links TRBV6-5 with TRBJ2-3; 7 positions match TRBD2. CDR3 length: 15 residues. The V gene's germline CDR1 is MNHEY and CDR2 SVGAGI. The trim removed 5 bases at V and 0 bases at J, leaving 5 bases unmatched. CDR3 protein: CASSTPAGSTDTQYF. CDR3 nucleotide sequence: TGTGCCAGCAGTACCCCAGCGGGGAGCACAGATACGCAGTATTTT.

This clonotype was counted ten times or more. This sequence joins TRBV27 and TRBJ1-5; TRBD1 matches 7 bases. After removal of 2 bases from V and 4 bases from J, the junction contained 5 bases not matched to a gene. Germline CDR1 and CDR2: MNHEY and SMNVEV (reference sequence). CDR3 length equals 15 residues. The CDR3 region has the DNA TGTGCCAGCAGTTTAAGGGGACAGACGAATCAGCCCCAGCATTTT. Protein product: CASSLRGQTNQPQHF.

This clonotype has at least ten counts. This CDR3 is CASSPRGQGAGNYGYTF. The CDR3 nucleotides are TGTGCCAGCAGCCCTCGAGGACAGGGGGCCGGGAACTATGGCTACACCTTC. The rearrangement joins TRBV6-6 to TRBJ1-2, with 11 bases lining up with TRBD1. The ends lost 6 bases at V and 2 bases at J; junction bases unmatched: 11. In germline, CDR1 is MNHNY, CDR2 SVGAGI (reference sequence). The CDR3 runs to 17 residues.

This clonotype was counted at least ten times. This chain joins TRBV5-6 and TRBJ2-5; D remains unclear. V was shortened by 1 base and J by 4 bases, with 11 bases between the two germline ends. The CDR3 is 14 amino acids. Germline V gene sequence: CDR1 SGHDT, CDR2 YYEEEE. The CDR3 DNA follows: TGTGCCAGCAGCTTGTATGGGGAAGGAGAGACCCAGTACTTC. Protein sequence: CASSLYGEGETQYF.

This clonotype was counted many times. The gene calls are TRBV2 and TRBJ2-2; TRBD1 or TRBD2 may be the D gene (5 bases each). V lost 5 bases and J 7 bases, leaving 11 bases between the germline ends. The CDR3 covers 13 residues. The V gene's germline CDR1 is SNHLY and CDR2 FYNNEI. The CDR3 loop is CASSIRGGGELFF. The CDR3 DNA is TGTGCCAGCAGTATCCGGGGCGGCGGGGAGCTGTTTTTT.

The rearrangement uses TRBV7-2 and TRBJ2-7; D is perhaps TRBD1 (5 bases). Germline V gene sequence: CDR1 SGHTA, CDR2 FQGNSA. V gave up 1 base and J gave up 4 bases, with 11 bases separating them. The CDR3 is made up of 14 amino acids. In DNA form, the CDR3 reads TGTGCCAGCAGCTTAGTGCAGGGAAAGTACGAGCAGTACTTC. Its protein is CASSLVQGKYEQYF.

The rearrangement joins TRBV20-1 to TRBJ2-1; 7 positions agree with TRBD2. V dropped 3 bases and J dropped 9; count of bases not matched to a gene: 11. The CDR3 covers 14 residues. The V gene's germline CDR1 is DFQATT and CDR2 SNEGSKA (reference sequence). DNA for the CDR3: TGCAGTGCTAGCCCGGGGGGATCAGACAGTGAGCAGTTCTTC. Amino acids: CSASPGGSDSEQFF.

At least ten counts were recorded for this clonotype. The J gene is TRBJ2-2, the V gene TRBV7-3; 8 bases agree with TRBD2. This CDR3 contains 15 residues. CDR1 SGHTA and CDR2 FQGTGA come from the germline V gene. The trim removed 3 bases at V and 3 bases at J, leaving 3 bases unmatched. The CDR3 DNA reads TGTGCCAGCAGCTTCGCGGGGGGCGACACCGGGGAGCTGTTTTTT. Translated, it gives CASSFAGGDTGELFF.

The CDR3 protein is CSARVSSGITYEQYF. The CDR3 bases are TGCAGTGCCCGAGTCTCCAGCGGGATTACCTACGAGCAGTACTTC. This chain uses TRBV20-1 with TRBJ2-7; TRBD2 matches 7 bases. The V segment lost 6 bases and the J segment 2 bases; nucleotides outside the gene matches: 13. CDR1 DFQATT and CDR2 SNEGSKA come from the germline V gene (reference sequence). CDR3 size: 15 residues.

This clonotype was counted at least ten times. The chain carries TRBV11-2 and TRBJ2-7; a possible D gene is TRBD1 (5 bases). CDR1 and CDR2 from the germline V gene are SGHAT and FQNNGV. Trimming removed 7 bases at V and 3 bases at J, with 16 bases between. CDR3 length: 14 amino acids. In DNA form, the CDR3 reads TGTGCCAGCAACCCCCACCCAGGGCTCTACGAGCAGTACTTC. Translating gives CASNPHPGLYEQYF.

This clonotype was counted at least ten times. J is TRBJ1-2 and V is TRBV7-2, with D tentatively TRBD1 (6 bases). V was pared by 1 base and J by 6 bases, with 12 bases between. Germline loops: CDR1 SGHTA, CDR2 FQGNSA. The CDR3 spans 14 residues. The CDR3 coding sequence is TGTGCCAGCAGCTTAGAGGGGGGCCTGAATGGCTACACCTTC. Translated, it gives CASSLEGGLNGYTF.

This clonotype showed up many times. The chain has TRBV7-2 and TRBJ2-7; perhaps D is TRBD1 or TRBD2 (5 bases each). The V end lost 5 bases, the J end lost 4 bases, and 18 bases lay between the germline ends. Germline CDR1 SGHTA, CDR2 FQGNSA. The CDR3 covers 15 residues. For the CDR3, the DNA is TGTGCCAGCAGCACAAACGGGGCAGCCCTTTACGAGCAGTACTTC. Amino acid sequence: CASSTNGAALYEQYF.

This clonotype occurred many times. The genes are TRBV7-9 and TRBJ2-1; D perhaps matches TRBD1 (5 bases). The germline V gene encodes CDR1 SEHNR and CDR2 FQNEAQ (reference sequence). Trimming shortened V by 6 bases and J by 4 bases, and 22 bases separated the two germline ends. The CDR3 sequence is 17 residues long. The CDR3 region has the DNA TGTGCCAGCAGTCTCACCCTCAGGGCAGTGGATTACAATGAGCAGTTCTTC. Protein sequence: CASSLTLRAVDYNEQFF.